This T cell receptor beta chain was retrieved from a study of identical twins. Study-wide points: Interpretation of the results relied on cross-sectional statistical analysis and not on following the same donors. Analyses of zero insertions could be partly confounded by invariant MAIT and iNKT cells. Twins shared beta out-of-frame sequences in excess, but this excess was weaker.

The CDR3 has 13 residues. Germline V gene lookup returns CDR1 DFQATT and CDR2 SNEGSKA (reference sequence). Trimming shortened V by 6 bases and J by 1 base, and 13 bases separated the two germline ends. Notes on this clonotype: What it binds is not known.

TCRdb redid the calling of the 5' RACE reads with MiXCR, one entry per CDR3 protein. The table has roughly 1,500,000 distinct CDR3 sequences, around 29% seen once. This rearrangement joins TRBV20-1 to TRBJ2-7; TRBD2 might be the D (5 bases). The clonotype was recovered from a newborn girl in good health. Input material: cord blood. The CDR3 loop is CSAPSRASYEQYF. CDR3 nucleotides: TGCAGTGCCCCGTCGAGGGCTTCCTACGAGCAGTACTTC.